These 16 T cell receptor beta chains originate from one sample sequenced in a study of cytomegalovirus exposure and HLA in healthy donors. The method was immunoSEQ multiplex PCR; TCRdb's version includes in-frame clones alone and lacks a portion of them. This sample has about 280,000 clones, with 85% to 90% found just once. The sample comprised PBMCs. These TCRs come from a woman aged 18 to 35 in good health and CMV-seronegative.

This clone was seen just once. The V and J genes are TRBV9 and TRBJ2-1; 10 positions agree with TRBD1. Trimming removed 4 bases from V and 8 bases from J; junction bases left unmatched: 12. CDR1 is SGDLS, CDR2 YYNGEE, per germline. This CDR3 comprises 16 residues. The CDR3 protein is CASSLRVGQGRDEQFF. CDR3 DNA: TGTGCCAGCAGCCTTCGCGTGGGACAGGGGAGAGATGAGCAGTTCTTC.

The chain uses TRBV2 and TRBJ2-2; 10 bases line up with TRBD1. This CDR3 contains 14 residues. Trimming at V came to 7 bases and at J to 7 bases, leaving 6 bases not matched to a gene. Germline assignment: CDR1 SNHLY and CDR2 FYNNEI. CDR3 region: CASNDGQGDGELFF. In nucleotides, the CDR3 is TGTGCCAGCAATGATGGACAGGGGGACGGGGAGCTGTTTTTT.

Here the CDR3 reads CASSVAFSGLAVQETQYF. CDR3 sequence (DNA): TGTGCCAGCAGCGTAGCCTTTTCGGGACTAGCGGTGCAAGAGACCCAGTACTTC. This chain uses TRBV9 with TRBJ2-5; 11 positions agree with TRBD2. This CDR3 comprises 18 residues. The J segment lost 2 bases and the V segment lost 0 bases, leaving 9 bases of the junction unmatched. Germline V gene data show CDR1 as SGDLS and CDR2 as YYNGEE.

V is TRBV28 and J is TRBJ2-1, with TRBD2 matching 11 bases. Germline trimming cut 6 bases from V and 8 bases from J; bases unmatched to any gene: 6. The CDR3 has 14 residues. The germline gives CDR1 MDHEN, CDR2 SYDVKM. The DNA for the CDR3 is TGTGCCAGCAGAATACTAGCGGGAGTCGATGAGCAGTTCTTC. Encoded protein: CASRILAGVDEQFF.

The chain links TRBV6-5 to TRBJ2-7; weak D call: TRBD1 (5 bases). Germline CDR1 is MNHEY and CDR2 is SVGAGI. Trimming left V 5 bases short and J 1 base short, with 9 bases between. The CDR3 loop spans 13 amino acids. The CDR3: CASSGAASYEQYF. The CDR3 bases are TGTGCCAGCAGTGGGGCGGCATCCTACGAGCAGTACTTC.

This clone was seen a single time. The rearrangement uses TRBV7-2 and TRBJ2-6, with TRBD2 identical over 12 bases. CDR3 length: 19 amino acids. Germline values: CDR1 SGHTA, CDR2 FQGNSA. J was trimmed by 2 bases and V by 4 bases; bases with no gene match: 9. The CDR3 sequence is CASSSPWLAGGAGANVLTF. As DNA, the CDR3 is TGTGCCAGCAGCTCCCCCTGGCTAGCGGGAGGGGCTGGGGCCAACGTCCTGACTTTC.

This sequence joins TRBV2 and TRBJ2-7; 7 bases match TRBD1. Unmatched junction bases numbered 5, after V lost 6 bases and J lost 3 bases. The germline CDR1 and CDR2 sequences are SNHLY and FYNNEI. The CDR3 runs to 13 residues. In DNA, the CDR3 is TGTGCCAGCAGCGGGACAGTCGGCTACGAGCAGTACTTC. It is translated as CASSGTVGYEQYF.

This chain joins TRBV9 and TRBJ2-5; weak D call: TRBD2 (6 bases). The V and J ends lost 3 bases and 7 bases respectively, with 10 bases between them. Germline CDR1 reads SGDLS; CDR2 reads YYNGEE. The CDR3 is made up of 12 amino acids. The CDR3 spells CASSADGRTQYF. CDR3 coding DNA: TGTGCCAGCAGCGCCGACGGGAGGACCCAGTACTTC.

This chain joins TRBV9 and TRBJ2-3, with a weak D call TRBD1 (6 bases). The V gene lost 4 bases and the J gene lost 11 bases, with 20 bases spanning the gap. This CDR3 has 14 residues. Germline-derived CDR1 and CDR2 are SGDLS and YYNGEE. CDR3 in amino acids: CASSISRTEVGQYF. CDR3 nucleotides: TGTGCCAGCAGCATTTCCCGGACAGAAGTTGGGCAGTATTTT.

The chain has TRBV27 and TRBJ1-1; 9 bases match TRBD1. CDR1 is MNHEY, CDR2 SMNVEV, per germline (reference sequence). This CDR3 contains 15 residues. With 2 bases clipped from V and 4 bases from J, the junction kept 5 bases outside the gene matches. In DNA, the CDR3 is TGTGCCAGCAGTTTACGGACAGGGGTCCCCACTGAAGCTTTCTTT. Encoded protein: CASSLRTGVPTEAFF.

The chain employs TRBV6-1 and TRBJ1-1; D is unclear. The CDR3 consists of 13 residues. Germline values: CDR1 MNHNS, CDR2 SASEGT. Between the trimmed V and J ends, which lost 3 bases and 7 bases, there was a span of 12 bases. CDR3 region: CASSEGGQLEAFF. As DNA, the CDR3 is TGTGCCAGCAGTGAGGGAGGGCAACTTGAAGCTTTCTTT.

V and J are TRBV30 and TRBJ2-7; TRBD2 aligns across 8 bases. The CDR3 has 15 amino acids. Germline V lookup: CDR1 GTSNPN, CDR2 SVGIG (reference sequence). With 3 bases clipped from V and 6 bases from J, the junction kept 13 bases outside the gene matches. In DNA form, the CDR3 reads TGTGCCTGGAGCGGAAATACGGGAGGGCCAGTCGAGCAGTACTTC. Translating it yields CAWSGNTGGPVEQYF.

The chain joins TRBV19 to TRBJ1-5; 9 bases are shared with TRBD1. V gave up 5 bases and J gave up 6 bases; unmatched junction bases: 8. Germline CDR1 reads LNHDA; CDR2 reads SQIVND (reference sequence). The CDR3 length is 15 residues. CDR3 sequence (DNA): TGTGCCAGTAGTGTCGGGACAGGGACGGGTCAGCCCCAGCATTTT. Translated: CASSVGTGTGQPQHF. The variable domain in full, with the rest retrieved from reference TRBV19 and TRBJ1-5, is DGGITQSPKYLFRKEGQNVTLSCEQNLNHDAMYWYRQDPGQGLRLIYYSQIVNDFQKGDIAEGYSVSREKKESFPLTVTSAQKNPTAFYLCASSVGTGTGQPQHFGDGTRLSIL.

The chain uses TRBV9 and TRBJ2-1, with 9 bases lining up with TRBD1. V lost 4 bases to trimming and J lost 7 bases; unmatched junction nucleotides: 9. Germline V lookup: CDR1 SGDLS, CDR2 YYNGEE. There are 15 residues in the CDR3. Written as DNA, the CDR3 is TGTGCCAGCAGCCCGGGGGACAGGGCCTTTAATGAGCAGTTCTTC. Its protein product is CASSPGDRAFNEQFF.

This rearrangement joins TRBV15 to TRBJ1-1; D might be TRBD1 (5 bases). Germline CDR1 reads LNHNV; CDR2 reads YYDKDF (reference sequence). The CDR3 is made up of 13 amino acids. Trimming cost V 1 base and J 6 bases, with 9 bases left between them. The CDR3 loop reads CATSRADRSEAFF. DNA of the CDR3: TGTGCCACCAGCAGAGCAGACAGATCTGAAGCTTTCTTT.

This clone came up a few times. DNA of the CDR3: TGTGCCAGCAGCTCCCCAGGGGTTGAAAAACTGTTTTTT. It translates to CASSSPGVEKLFF. The chain couples TRBV7-2 to TRBJ1-4; weak D call: TRBD1 (6 bases). The germline CDR1 and CDR2 sequences are SGHTA and FQGNSA. V dropped 4 bases and J dropped 7 bases, with 10 bases sitting between them. The CDR3 consists of 13 residues.